Listed below are T cell receptor beta chains from one sample, sequenced in a study of T cell responses to AZD1222 COVID-19 vaccine. Assay: immunoSEQ multiplex PCR; the TCRdb copy retains only in-frame clones and omits some. The table has about 64,000 clones, about nine tenths seen once. Sequencing was performed on peripheral blood, taken 28 days after the second dose of the MenACWY control vaccine. The receptor set was obtained from an adult who received the MenACWY meningococcal vaccine as a control. Both conserved end residues are part of each CDR3. The order of the fields is CDR3 length, clone size, J gene, V gene, D gene, CDR3 protein, CDR3 DNA. D genes are given only for firm matches. A row's size may be missing; if present it is once, few, many or a size class.

len: 13
abundance: NA
j_gene: TRBJ1-1
v_gene: TRBV6-2/TRBV6-3
d_gene: NA
CDR3aa: CASSGDSNTEAFF
CDR3nt: TGTGCCAGCAGTGGGGACTCGAACACTGAAGCTTTCTTT

len: 17
abundance: NA
j_gene: TRBJ2-7
v_gene: TRBV30
d_gene: TRBD2
CDR3aa: CAWSVMASGGRLHEQYF
CDR3nt: TGTGCCTGGAGTGTAATGGCTAGCGGGGGCAGACTCCACGAGCAGTACTTC

len: 14
abundance: NA
j_gene: TRBJ2-1
v_gene: TRBV27
d_gene: NA
CDR3aa: CASSRTQLYNEQFF
CDR3nt: TGTGCCAGCAGCCGTACCCAACTCTACAATGAGCAGTTCTTC

len: 17
abundance: NA
j_gene: TRBJ2-1
v_gene: TRBV5-1
d_gene: NA
CDR3aa: CASSPESTRISYNEQFF
CDR3nt: TGCGCCAGCAGCCCCGAGTCCACAAGGATCTCCTACAATGAGCAGTTCTTC

len: 17
abundance: NA
j_gene: TRBJ2-2
v_gene: TRBV7-9
d_gene: NA
CDR3aa: CASSSRGRTYDTGELFF
CDR3nt: TGTGCCAGCAGCTCCAGAGGGAGGACTTACGACACCGGGGAGCTGTTTTTT

len: 16
abundance: NA
j_gene: TRBJ2-2
v_gene: TRBV7-8
d_gene: NA
CDR3aa: CASSLFGSGNTGELFF
CDR3nt: TGTGCCAGCAGCTTGTTTGGATCGGGGAACACCGGGGAGCTGTTTTTT

len: 14
abundance: NA
j_gene: TRBJ2-3
v_gene: TRBV10-2
d_gene: TRBD2
CDR3aa: CASKTSGRTDTQYF
CDR3nt: TGCGCCAGCAAAACTAGCGGGAGGACAGATACGCAGTATTTT

len: 13
abundance: few
j_gene: TRBJ2-5
v_gene: TRBV5-4
d_gene: NA
CDR3aa: CASSLGDRETQYF
CDR3nt: TGTGCCAGCAGCTTGGGGGACCGGGAGACCCAGTACTTC

len: 12
abundance: NA
j_gene: TRBJ1-6
v_gene: TRBV7-9
d_gene: NA
CDR3aa: CASSLDGSPLHF
CDR3nt: TGTGCCAGCAGCTTAGACGGTTCACCCCTCCACTTT

len: 14
abundance: NA
j_gene: TRBJ2-1
v_gene: TRBV9
d_gene: TRBD1
CDR3aa: CASSSSTGGFEQFF
CDR3nt: TGTGCCAGCAGCTCTTCGACAGGGGGCTTTGAGCAGTTCTTC

len: 13
abundance: NA
j_gene: TRBJ2-1
v_gene: TRBV6-1
d_gene: NA
CDR3aa: CASSPPGSYEQFF
CDR3nt: TGTGCCAGCAGTCCACCAGGCAGTTATGAGCAGTTCTTC

len: 14
abundance: NA
j_gene: TRBJ1-1
v_gene: TRBV3-1/TRBV3-2
d_gene: NA
CDR3aa: CASKQNGGGTEAFF
CDR3nt: TGTGCCAGCAAGCAGAACGGAGGTGGGACTGAAGCTTTCTTT

len: 15
abundance: NA
j_gene: TRBJ1-2
v_gene: TRBV27
d_gene: TRBD1
CDR3aa: CASSLSDREGYGYTF
CDR3nt: TGTGCCAGCAGTTTATCGGACAGGGAAGGGTATGGCTACACCTTC

len: 13
abundance: NA
j_gene: TRBJ2-7
v_gene: TRBV30
d_gene: NA
CDR3aa: CAWSRGFSYEQYF
CDR3nt: TGTGCCTGGAGTCGGGGGTTCTCCTACGAGCAGTACTTC

len: 15
abundance: NA
j_gene: TRBJ2-7
v_gene: TRBV19
d_gene: NA
CDR3aa: CASRKGLGQPYEQYF
CDR3nt: TGTGCCAGTAGGAAGGGACTGGGACAGCCCTACGAGCAGTACTTC

len: 15
abundance: NA
j_gene: TRBJ1-1
v_gene: TRBV18
d_gene: NA
CDR3aa: CASSPPGASDTEAFF
CDR3nt: TGTGCCAGCTCACCTCCCGGGGCGTCGGACACTGAAGCTTTCTTT

len: 14
abundance: NA
j_gene: TRBJ2-5
v_gene: TRBV6-1
d_gene: NA
CDR3aa: CASSEGQQGRTQYF
CDR3nt: TGTGCCAGCAGTGAAGGTCAGCAGGGGCGGACCCAGTACTTC

len: 12
abundance: NA
j_gene: TRBJ1-4
v_gene: TRBV28
d_gene: NA
CDR3aa: CASSPNGQFNLF
CDR3nt: TGTGCCAGCAGCCCGAACGGCCAATTTAACCTTTTT

len: 15
abundance: NA
j_gene: TRBJ1-4
v_gene: TRBV18
d_gene: NA
CDR3aa: CASSTSGGPNEKLFF
CDR3nt: TGTGCCAGCTCCACCAGTGGGGGCCCTAATGAAAAACTGTTTTTT

len: 15
abundance: NA
j_gene: TRBJ1-6
v_gene: TRBV9
d_gene: NA
CDR3aa: CASSVGTPGSSPLHF
CDR3nt: TGTGCCAGCAGCGTAGGCACCCCCGGGAGTTCACCCCTCCACTTT

len: 12
abundance: NA
j_gene: TRBJ2-1
v_gene: TRBV6-2/TRBV6-3
d_gene: NA
CDR3aa: CASSPTWTEQFF
CDR3nt: TGTGCCAGCAGTCCCACTTGGACTGAGCAGTTCTTC

len: 13
abundance: once
j_gene: TRBJ2-5
v_gene: TRBV2
d_gene: TRBD2
CDR3aa: CASREAGVETQYF
CDR3nt: TGTGCCAGCAGGGAAGCGGGAGTAGAGACCCAGTACTTC

len: 15
abundance: once
j_gene: TRBJ1-6
v_gene: TRBV27
d_gene: NA
CDR3aa: CASTSFEGNNSPLHF
CDR3nt: TGTGCCAGCACCTCCTTCGAGGGAAATAATTCACCCCTCCACTTT

len: 15
abundance: NA
j_gene: TRBJ1-1
v_gene: TRBV5-5
d_gene: NA
CDR3aa: CASSFDSGREVGAFF
CDR3nt: TGTGCCAGCAGCTTCGATTCAGGTCGCGAGGTTGGAGCTTTCTTT

len: 14
abundance: NA
j_gene: TRBJ2-2
v_gene: TRBV9
d_gene: NA
CDR3aa: CASSVVSDGGELFF
CDR3nt: TGTGCCAGCAGCGTAGTTAGCGACGGCGGGGAGCTGTTTTTT

len: 13
abundance: NA
j_gene: TRBJ2-2
v_gene: TRBV16
d_gene: NA
CDR3aa: CASSRYQTGELFF
CDR3nt: TGTGCCAGCAGCCGATACCAAACCGGGGAGCTGTTTTTT

len: 13
abundance: NA
j_gene: TRBJ2-3
v_gene: TRBV12-3/TRBV12-4
d_gene: TRBD2
CDR3aa: CASSAGAVDTQYF
CDR3nt: TGTGCCAGCTCGGCGGGAGCTGTAGATACGCAGTATTTT

len: 15
abundance: NA
j_gene: TRBJ2-2
v_gene: TRBV24-1
d_gene: NA
CDR3aa: CATSDFPRGTGELFF
CDR3nt: TGTGCCACCAGTGATTTTCCGCGGGGCACCGGGGAGCTGTTTTTT

len: 15
abundance: NA
j_gene: TRBJ1-1
v_gene: TRBV27
d_gene: NA
CDR3aa: CASSLSSTGRREAFF
CDR3nt: TGTGCCAGCAGTTTATCGTCGACAGGAAGACGAGAAGCTTTCTTT

len: 13
abundance: NA
j_gene: TRBJ1-2
v_gene: TRBV6-6
d_gene: NA
CDR3aa: CASSRQAADGYTF
CDR3nt: TGTGCCAGCAGCCGACAGGCCGCCGATGGCTACACCTTC

len: 16
abundance: NA
j_gene: TRBJ2-7
v_gene: TRBV15
d_gene: NA
CDR3aa: CATSSVDSHSLYEQYF
CDR3nt: TGTGCCACCAGCTCCGTAGACAGCCATTCTCTCTACGAGCAGTACTTC

len: 14
abundance: NA
j_gene: TRBJ1-5
v_gene: TRBV27
d_gene: NA
CDR3aa: CASSPRTLDQPQHF
CDR3nt: TGTGCCAGCAGTCCCCGGACACTCGATCAGCCCCAGCATTTT

len: 15
abundance: NA
j_gene: TRBJ2-7
v_gene: TRBV19
d_gene: TRBD1
CDR3aa: CASSMGTDPTREQYF
CDR3nt: TGTGCCAGTAGTATGGGGACAGACCCAACCCGCGAGCAGTACTTC

len: 15
abundance: NA
j_gene: TRBJ1-1
v_gene: TRBV7-9
d_gene: TRBD1
CDR3aa: CASSPRQGTNTEAFF
CDR3nt: TGTGCCAGCAGCCCGAGACAGGGAACGAACACTGAAGCTTTCTTT

len: 15
abundance: NA
j_gene: TRBJ2-6
v_gene: TRBV19
d_gene: NA
CDR3aa: CASSIAGAGANVLTF
CDR3nt: TGTGCCAGTAGTATTGCAGGGGCAGGGGCCAACGTCCTGACTTTC

len: 18
abundance: NA
j_gene: TRBJ1-1
v_gene: TRBV4-1
d_gene: TRBD1
CDR3aa: CASSPLPGQGNMNTEAFF
CDR3nt: TGCGCCAGCAGCCCGCTTCCGGGACAGGGAAACATGAACACTGAAGCTTTCTTT

len: 12
abundance: NA
j_gene: TRBJ2-1
v_gene: TRBV7-2
d_gene: NA
CDR3aa: CASSSPAGEQFF
CDR3nt: TGTGCCAGCAGCTCTCCCGCGGGGGAGCAGTTCTTC

len: 13
abundance: NA
j_gene: TRBJ1-6
v_gene: TRBV6-5
d_gene: NA
CDR3aa: CASSHRQYSPLHF
CDR3nt: TGTGCCAGCAGTCACCGACAGTATTCACCCCTCCACTTT

len: 16
abundance: NA
j_gene: TRBJ2-5
v_gene: TRBV6-5
d_gene: TRBD1
CDR3aa: CASSYGLGQGQETQYF
CDR3nt: TGTGCCAGCAGTTACGGGCTGGGACAGGGACAAGAGACCCAGTACTTC

len: 15
abundance: once
j_gene: TRBJ1-2
v_gene: TRBV19
d_gene: NA
CDR3aa: CASSPPLQGPYGYTF
CDR3nt: TGTGCCAGTAGTCCGCCACTGCAGGGGCCCTATGGCTACACCTTC

len: 16
abundance: NA
j_gene: TRBJ1-3
v_gene: TRBV4-3
d_gene: NA
CDR3aa: CASSQDSGLDGNTIYF
CDR3nt: TGCGCCAGCAGCCAAGATTCAGGGCTCGATGGAAACACCATATATTTT

len: 14
abundance: NA
j_gene: TRBJ2-7
v_gene: TRBV6-6
d_gene: NA
CDR3aa: CASRKGGGLYEQYF
CDR3nt: TGTGCCAGCAGGAAAGGGGGGGGATTATACGAGCAGTACTTC

len: 14
abundance: NA
j_gene: TRBJ2-1
v_gene: TRBV27
d_gene: NA
CDR3aa: CASKIIATYNEQFF
CDR3nt: TGTGCCAGCAAAATTATAGCAACCTACAATGAGCAGTTCTTC

len: 15
abundance: NA
j_gene: TRBJ2-7
v_gene: TRBV13
d_gene: TRBD1
CDR3aa: CASSQPGQGVYEQYF
CDR3nt: TGTGCCAGCAGCCAACCGGGACAGGGAGTCTACGAGCAGTACTTC

len: 15
abundance: NA
j_gene: TRBJ1-4
v_gene: TRBV7-9
d_gene: TRBD1
CDR3aa: CASSNRDRIWEKLFF
CDR3nt: TGTGCCAGCAGCAACCGGGACAGAATTTGGGAAAAACTGTTTTTT

len: 14
abundance: NA
j_gene: TRBJ1-1
v_gene: TRBV5-1
d_gene: NA
CDR3aa: CASRAVGKDTEAFF
CDR3nt: TGCGCCAGCAGAGCTGTGGGGAAGGACACTGAAGCTTTCTTT

len: 15
abundance: NA
j_gene: TRBJ1-1
v_gene: TRBV18
d_gene: TRBD1
CDR3aa: CASSRQTGMGTEAFF
CDR3nt: TGTGCCAGCTCACGTCAGACAGGGATGGGCACTGAAGCTTTCTTT

len: 15
abundance: NA
j_gene: TRBJ1-6
v_gene: TRBV11-2
d_gene: NA
CDR3aa: CASSSARIPDSPLHF
CDR3nt: TGTGCCAGCAGCTCGGCGAGAATTCCAGATTCACCCCTCCACTTT

len: 11
abundance: NA
j_gene: TRBJ2-1
v_gene: TRBV18
d_gene: NA
CDR3aa: CASSSANEQFF
CDR3nt: TGTGCCAGCTCATCCGCCAATGAGCAGTTCTTC

len: 13
abundance: NA
j_gene: TRBJ1-1
v_gene: TRBV7-3
d_gene: NA
CDR3aa: CASSFYRNTEAFF
CDR3nt: TGTGCCAGCAGCTTCTACAGGAACACTGAAGCTTTCTTT

len: 14
abundance: NA
j_gene: TRBJ2-7
v_gene: TRBV6-2/TRBV6-3
d_gene: TRBD1
CDR3aa: CASSSRQGANEQYF
CDR3nt: TGTGCCAGCAGTTCGCGACAGGGGGCCAACGAGCAGTACTTC

len: 16
abundance: once
j_gene: TRBJ2-6
v_gene: TRBV6-2/TRBV6-3
d_gene: NA
CDR3aa: CASSYSKVSGANVLTF
CDR3nt: TGTGCCAGCAGTTACTCGAAGGTCTCTGGGGCCAACGTCCTGACTTTC

len: 15
abundance: NA
j_gene: TRBJ2-3
v_gene: TRBV5-6
d_gene: NA
CDR3aa: CASSLERVPTDTQYF
CDR3nt: TGTGCCAGCAGCTTGGAGAGGGTCCCCACAGATACGCAGTATTTT